The 10 T cell receptor beta chains in this list originate from one sample, sequenced in a study of T cells expressing NK-cell markers. Reanalyzing the 5' RACE reads, TCRdb keeps one entry per CDR3 protein, without DNA. This table lists around 550,000 distinct CDR3 sequences. The sequencing input was blood T cells: a sorted CD56 or NKG2C T cell subset, CD4+ or CD8+ T cells, or bulk PBMC T cells (not recorded which). These receptors came from a man between 18 and 29 years old in good health.

The V gene is TRBV9, the J gene TRBJ2-1; TCRdb's assignment of TRBD1 cannot be checked, as there is no DNA. The CDR3 is 14 amino acids. Germline CDR1 and CDR2: SGDLS and YYNGEE. The CDR3 reads CASSLTGAYNEQFF.

CDR3 region: CASSFGQGGNYGYTF. V usage is TRBV12-3 or TRBV12-4 and J usage is TRBJ1-2; TCRdb outputs TRBD1, but without DNA this stays unchecked. The CDR3 is made up of 15 amino acids.

This chain links TRBV24-1 with TRBJ2-1; the D call from TCRdb, TRBD2, cannot be confirmed without DNA. Per the germline V gene, CDR1 is KGHDR and CDR2 is SFDVKD. The CDR3 sequence is 14 residues long. The CDR3 loop reads CATSDRAGENEQFF.

The chain has TRBV25-1 and TRBJ2-1; TCRdb calls TRBD2, which cannot be checked without DNA. Looked up from germline, CDR1 is MGHDK and CDR2 is SYGVNS. The CDR3 spans 13 residues. CDR3: CASSEGPWNEQFF. The whole variable domain, remainder taken from reference TRBV25-1 and TRBJ2-1, is EADIYQTPRYLVIGTGKKITLECSQTMGHDKMYWYQQDPGMELHLIHYSYGVNSTEKGDLSSESTVSRIRTEHFPLTLESARPSHTSQYLCASSEGPWNEQFFGPGTRLTVL.

The genes are TRBV4-1 and TRBJ2-1; TCRdb returns TRBD2, unconfirmable since there is no DNA. CDR3 size: 15 residues. CDR1 and CDR2 (germline): MGHRA, YSYEKL. CDR3 sequence reads: CASSPLRARLNEQFF.

The chain uses TRBV3-1 and TRBJ2-3; TCRdb names TRBD2, which stays unverified in the absence of DNA. The CDR3 runs to 17 residues. CDR1 and CDR2 (germline): LGHDT, YNNKEL (reference sequence). The CDR3 loop is CASSQDPPGSSTDTQYF.

The J gene is TRBJ2-3, the V gene TRBV24-1. Germline loops: CDR1 KGHDR, CDR2 SFDVKD. This CDR3 region has 12 residues. The chain's CDR3 is CATSDGWDTQYF.

This chain connects TRBV6-1 to TRBJ1-1; checking the TCRdb D call of TRBD1 is not possible without DNA. Germline lookup yields CDR1 MNHNS and CDR2 SASEGT. The CDR3 consists of 15 residues. The CDR3 sequence: CASSEGGRSGTEAFF.

The chain couples TRBV2 to TRBJ2-7; lacking DNA, the TRBD2 call made by TCRdb goes unchecked. The CDR3 totals 13 residues. Germline CDR1 and CDR2: SNHLY and FYNNEI. The CDR3 loop is CASTEGRYYEQYF.

J is TRBJ2-5 and V is TRBV15; lacking DNA, the TRBD1 call made by TCRdb goes unchecked. Looked up from germline, CDR1 is LNHNV and CDR2 is YYDKDF (reference sequence). The CDR3 spans 16 residues. CDR3: CATSRDYRQGEETQYF.